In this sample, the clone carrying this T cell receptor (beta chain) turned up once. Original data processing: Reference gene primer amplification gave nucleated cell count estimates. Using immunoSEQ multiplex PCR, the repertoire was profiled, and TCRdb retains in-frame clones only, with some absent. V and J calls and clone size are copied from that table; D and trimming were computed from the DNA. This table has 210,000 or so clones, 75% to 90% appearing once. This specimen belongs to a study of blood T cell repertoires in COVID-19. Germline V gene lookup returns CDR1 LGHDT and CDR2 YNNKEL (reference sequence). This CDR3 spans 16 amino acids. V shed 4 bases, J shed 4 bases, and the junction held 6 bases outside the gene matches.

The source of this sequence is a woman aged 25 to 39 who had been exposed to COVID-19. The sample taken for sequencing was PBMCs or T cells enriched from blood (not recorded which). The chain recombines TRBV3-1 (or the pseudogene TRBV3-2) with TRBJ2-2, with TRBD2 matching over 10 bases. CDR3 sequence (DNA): TGTGCCAGCAGCCGTTCTAGCGGGAGTGGCACCGGGGAGCTGTTTTTT. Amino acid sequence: CASSRSSGSGTGELFF.